The sequence of this T cell receptor (beta chain) was determined in a study of blood T cell repertoires in COVID-19. The CDR3 is 14 residues long. V lost 1 base and J lost 4; bases outside the gene matches: 0. Per germline, CDR1 LNHDA and CDR2 SQIVND (reference sequence). Data came from immunoSEQ multiplex PCR; TCRdb stores just in-frame clones and leaves some out. Of some 150,000 clones listed, approximately 86% are singletons. What was sequenced was PBMCs or T cells enriched from blood (not recorded which). The chain links TRBV19 to TRBJ2-7; 11 bases align to TRBD1. This receptor was taken from a woman in her 40s who had recovered from COVID-19. The CDR3 spells CASSIGDRGYEQYF. The DNA for the CDR3 is TGTGCCAGTAGTATAGGGGACAGGGGGTACGAGCAGTACTTC. Looking up the rest from reference TRBV19 and TRBJ2-7 gives the full variable domain: DGGITQSPKYLFRKEGQNVTLSCEQNLNHDAMYWYRQDPGQGLRLIYYSQIVNDFQKGDIAEGYSVSREKKESFPLTVTSAQKNPTAFYLCASSIGDRGYEQYFGPGTRLTVT.